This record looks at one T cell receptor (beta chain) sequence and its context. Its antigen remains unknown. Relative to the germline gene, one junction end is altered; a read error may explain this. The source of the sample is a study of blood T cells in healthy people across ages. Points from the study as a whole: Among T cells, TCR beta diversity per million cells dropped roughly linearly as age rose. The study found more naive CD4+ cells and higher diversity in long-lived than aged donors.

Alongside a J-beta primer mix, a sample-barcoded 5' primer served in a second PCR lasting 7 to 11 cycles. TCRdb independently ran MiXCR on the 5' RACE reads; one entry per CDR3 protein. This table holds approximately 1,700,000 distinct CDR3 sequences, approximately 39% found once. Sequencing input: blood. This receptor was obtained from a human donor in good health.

The CDR3 loop reads CASSDSGGSPSSPLHF. The CDR3 coding sequence is TGTGCCAGCAGTGACTCGGGGGGGTCCCCGAGTTCACCCCTCCACTTT. The chain carries TRBV6-5 and TRBJ1-6; weak D call: TRBD1 (5 bases). The CDR3 is 16 residues long. Germline loops: CDR1 MNHEY, CDR2 SVGAGI.